The sequence of this T cell receptor beta chain was determined in a study of blood T cell repertoires in COVID-19. Study information: Material from acute and convalescent COVID-19 was sourced from the United States, Italy and Spain. PBMCs, B-cell-depleted T cells, or T cells were the source of the cDNA or gDNA that made up the material.

Germline assignment: CDR1 MRHNA and CDR2 SNTAGT. This CDR3 has 17 residues. V shed 5 bases and J 0 bases; nucleotides not matched to a gene: 6. Original handling: Estimates of nucleated cell counts were drawn from the amplification of reference gene primers. Assay used: immunoSEQ multiplex PCR; TCRdb lists only in-frame clones, some missing. Clone size and V and J calls were adopted from that table, with D and trimming inferred from the DNA. The sample has 87,000 or so clones; about 83% are singletons. The V and J genes are TRBV6-4 and TRBJ2-6; TRBD1 agrees at 8 bases. The sequenced sample was peripheral blood. This clonotype was obtained from a woman aged 70-85 years with acute or convalescent COVID-19. The chain's CDR3 is CASSTGTGFSGANVLTF. The CDR3 DNA reads as TGTGCCAGCAGTACCGGGACAGGATTCTCTGGGGCCAACGTCCTGACTTTC.